The 20 T cell receptor beta chains reported below all come from one sample, sequenced in a study of shared clonotypes between healthy human individuals. Data came from immunoSEQ multiplex PCR; TCRdb stores just in-frame clones and leaves some out. The sample shows about 1 million clones, roughly 70% of them seen only once. Specimen: memory CD4+ T cells sorted from blood. The sample's subset: CD45RA-negative fraction. These receptors were taken from a man between 18 and 29 years old in good health.

This clone was seen only a few times. The rearrangement joins TRBV5-5 to TRBJ1-1, with no clear D. Germline CDR1 reads SGHKS; CDR2 reads YYEKEE (reference sequence). There are 15 residues in the CDR3. The V and J ends lost 0 bases and 0 bases respectively, with 9 bases between them. The CDR3 sequence is CASSLGPRMNTEAFF. CDR3 nucleotides: TGTGCCAGCAGCTTGGGACCGCGGATGAACACTGAAGCTTTCTTT.

This clone was found a few times. The J gene is TRBJ1-1, the V gene TRBV25-1; 12 positions agree with TRBD1. CDR3 length: 15 residues. CDR1 and CDR2 from the germline V gene are MGHDK and SYGVNS. With 4 bases clipped from V and 9 bases from J, the junction kept 9 bases outside the gene matches. DNA of the CDR3: TGTGCCAGCAGTGTATACATGGGACAGGGGGCCAAAGCTTTCTTT. Protein product: CASSVYMGQGAKAFF.

The chain is built from TRBV5-1 and TRBJ1-4; a weak D match, TRBD1 (5 bases). The CDR3 runs to 15 residues. V shed 3 bases and J shed 5 bases, with 14 bases lying between them. Germline CDR1 reads SGHRS; CDR2 reads YFSETQ. The CDR3: CASSSRGETNEKLFF. The CDR3 DNA is TGCGCCAGCAGCTCCCGGGGGGAGACCAATGAAAAACTGTTTTTT.

This rearrangement joins TRBV9 to TRBJ1-2; the match to TRBD1 covers 7 bases. After removal of 3 bases from V and 5 bases from J, the junction contained 13 bases not matched to a gene. This CDR3 region has 16 residues. Looked up from germline, CDR1 is SGDLS and CDR2 is YYNGEE. The CDR3 sequence: CASSGSTGATEYGYTF. The CDR3 DNA is TGTGCCAGCAGCGGGAGTACAGGGGCAACTGAATATGGCTACACCTTC.

This chain joins TRBV2 and TRBJ1-6; 8 bases align to TRBD1. Germline V CDR1 and CDR2: SNHLY, FYNNEI. V was pared by 3 bases and J by 7 bases, with 8 bases of the junction left unmatched. The CDR3 is 16 amino acids. The CDR3 loop is CASSESGQGVNSPLHF. Here the CDR3 DNA reads TGTGCCAGCAGTGAGAGCGGACAGGGTGTCAATTCACCCCTCCACTTT.

The chain recombines TRBV6-5 with TRBJ2-7, with D possibly matching TRBD1 (6 bases). The CDR3 extends over 15 amino acids. The germline V and J ends were trimmed by 6 bases and 3 bases, with 18 bases remaining between them. Germline V gene lookup returns CDR1 MNHEY and CDR2 SVGAGI. DNA of the CDR3: TGTGCCAGCAGCAGAGCCAAACTAGGGGGCTACGAGCAGTACTTC. This sequence encodes CASSRAKLGGYEQYF.

This sequence joins TRBV4-1 and TRBJ2-3; 7 bases agree with TRBD1. The V and J ends lost 1 base and 3 bases, in that order; junction bases with no gene match: 7. Germline-derived CDR1 and CDR2 are MGHRA and YSYEKL. CDR3 length equals 16 residues. CDR3 sequence: CASSQGGRGKTDTQYF. In DNA, the CDR3 is TGCGCCAGCAGCCAAGGAGGCAGGGGGAAGACAGATACGCAGTATTTT.

This clone was seen just once. This rearrangement joins TRBV7-8 to TRBJ2-3, with D maybe TRBD2 (5 bases). This CDR3 is 14 amino acids long. The V gene lost 0 bases and the J gene lost 6 bases, with 10 bases spanning the gap. The germline V gene encodes CDR1 SGHVS and CDR2 FQNEAQ. The CDR3 DNA reads as TGTGCCAGCAGCTTAGCCGGGGTACAGGATACGCAGTATTTT. Encoded protein: CASSLAGVQDTQYF. Full variable domain (remainder filled in from reference TRBV7-8 and TRBJ2-3): GAGVSQSPRYKVAKRGQDVALRCDPISGHVSLFWYQQALGQGPEFLTYFQNEAQLDKSGLPSDRFFAERPEGSVSTLKIQRTQQEDSAVYLCASSLAGVQDTQYFGPGTRLTVL.

The chain carries TRBV11-1 and TRBJ2-7; D unclear. Germline-derived CDR1 and CDR2 are SGHAT and FQDESV (reference sequence). The CDR3 has 16 residues. Deletions cut 5 bases from V and 7 bases from J, with 24 bases between. In DNA form, the CDR3 reads TGTGCCAGCAGCCCCAAAGAAGGCGGAGCCTGGGTGGAGCAGTACTTC. Its translation: CASSPKEGGAWVEQYF. The variable domain in full, completed from reference TRBV11-1 and TRBJ2-7, reads EAEVAQSPRYKITEKSQAVAFWCDPISGHATLYWYRQILGQGPELLVQFQDESVVDDSQLPKDRFSAERLKGVDSTLKIQPAELGDSAMYLCASSPKEGGAWVEQYFGPGTRLTVT.

This clone has ten or more counts. This rearrangement joins TRBV2 to TRBJ2-5; weak D call: TRBD2 (6 bases). Germline V lookup: CDR1 SNHLY, CDR2 FYNNEI. V was trimmed by 6 bases and J by 5 bases, leaving 16 bases between them. This CDR3 is 14 amino acids long. The CDR3 region is CASRRRDSWETQYF. The CDR3 coding sequence is TGTGCCAGCAGAAGGCGGGACTCTTGGGAGACCCAGTACTTC.

This sequence joins TRBV30 and TRBJ2-2; TRBD1 matches at 8 bases. CDR1 and CDR2 (germline): GTSNPN, SVGIG (reference sequence). The CDR3 sequence is 13 residues long. The CDR3 protein is CGRGQVNTGELFF. CDR3 in DNA: TGTGGCAGGGGGCAGGTCAACACCGGGGAGCTGTTTTTT.

The rearrangement uses TRBV2 and TRBJ1-3; D is ambiguous. Per the germline V gene, CDR1 is SNHLY and CDR2 is FYNNEI. CDR3 length equals 13 residues. Deletions cut 10 bases from V and 0 bases from J, with 10 bases between. CDR3 amino acids: CATQWDSGNTIYF. DNA of the CDR3: TGTGCCACTCAGTGGGACTCTGGAAACACCATATATTTT.

In regard to this clone: A much larger clone lies one base from this, so it may be a read error. This sequence joins TRBV11-3 and TRBJ2-2; D is perhaps TRBD1 (6 bases). This CDR3 spans 13 amino acids. CDR1 and CDR2 from the germline V gene are SGHNT and YENEEA. V dropped 3 bases and J dropped 4 bases, with 6 bases sitting between them. The CDR3 spells CASSFRGTGELFF. The CDR3 DNA follows: TGTGCCAGCAGCTTCAGGGGCACCGGGGAGCTGTTTTTT. Looking up the rest from reference TRBV11-3 and TRBJ2-2 gives the full variable domain: EAGVVQSPRYKIIEKKQPVAFWCNPISGHNTLYWYLQNLGQGPELLIRYENEEAVDDSQLPKDRFSAERLKGVDSTLKIQPAELGDSAVYLCASSFRGTGELFFGEGSRLTVL.

The chain joins TRBV6-1 to TRBJ1-2; no clear D. CDR1 and CDR2 (germline): MNHNS, SASEGT. CDR3 length: 14 residues. Trimming took 2 bases from V and 4 from J, leaving 11 bases between them. CDR3 nucleotides: TGTGCCAGCAGTGAAAATGGGTTGGGCTATGGCTACACCTTC. Its protein is CASSENGLGYGYTF.

This clone was counted a few times. V is TRBV6-6 and J is TRBJ1-1; D ambiguous. Germline V gene lookup returns CDR1 MNHNY and CDR2 SVGAGI (reference sequence). CDR3 length: 13 amino acids. V shed 8 bases and J shed 2 bases, with 12 bases lying between them. The CDR3: CASGFRENTEAFF. CDR3 DNA sequence: TGTGCCAGCGGATTTCGGGAAAACACTGAAGCTTTCTTT.

The chain carries TRBV28 and TRBJ2-3; TRBD1 might be the D (5 bases). Germline lookup yields CDR1 MDHEN and CDR2 SYDVKM. The V end was cut by 6 bases, the J end by 3 bases, with 13 bases between. This CDR3 contains 14 residues. DNA of the CDR3: TGTGCCAGCAGGTTAAGTCAGGGTACAGATACGCAGTATTTT. Translated, it gives CASRLSQGTDTQYF. Combining the CDR3 with reference TRBV28 and TRBJ2-3 gives the whole variable domain DVKVTQSSRYLVKRTGEKVFLECVQDMDHENMFWYRQDPGLGLRLIYFSYDVKMKEKGDIPEGYSVSREKKERFSLILESASTNQTSMYLCASRLSQGTDTQYFGPGTRLTVL.

The chain couples TRBV11-3 to TRBJ2-7; D gene uncertain. Germline V CDR1 and CDR2: SGHNT, YENEEA. The germline V and J ends were trimmed by 3 bases and 2 bases, with 11 bases remaining between them. The CDR3 sequence is 14 residues long. DNA of the CDR3: TGTGCCAGCAGCTTTTTTGGCGGAACCTACGAGCAGTACTTC. It yields the protein CASSFFGGTYEQYF.

The chain links TRBV5-4 to TRBJ2-5, with 10 bases aligning to TRBD1. Germline V lookup: CDR1 SGHNT, CDR2 YYREEE (reference sequence). The V and J ends lost 2 bases and 1 base, in that order; junction bases with no gene match: 2. The CDR3 totals 15 residues. CDR3 coding DNA: TGTGCCAGCAGCTTTGGACAGGGGGTCCAAGAGACCCAGTACTTC. This encodes CASSFGQGVQETQYF.

CDR3 nucleotide sequence: TGTGCCTGGAGGGGGGACAGCTACGAGCAGTACTTC. It translates to CAWRGDSYEQYF. The chain recombines TRBV30 with TRBJ2-5; 7 bases align to TRBD1. The closer fit of TRBJ2-7 to the DNA end suggests the J call may be wrong. The CDR3 extends over 12 amino acids. Germline CDR1 GTSNPN, CDR2 SVGIG (reference sequence).

V is TRBV5-1 and J is TRBJ1-1, with D perhaps matching TRBD1 (5 bases). Germline lookup yields CDR1 SGHRS and CDR2 YFSETQ. This CDR3 spans 14 amino acids. V lost 7 bases to trimming and J lost 4 bases, with 17 bases between them. The CDR3 coding sequence is TGCGCCAGCTTCAGGGAGGGAGGCGCCACTGAAGCTTTCTTT. It translates to CASFREGGATEAFF.